The 20 T cell receptor beta chains presented below share a single source sample, sequenced in a study of blood T cell repertoires in COVID-19 (dated by TCRdb to about 2020). Libraries were constructed by the immunoSEQ multiplex PCR assay. This immuneACCESS table, as held by TCRdb, lists in-frame sequences with V and J called but not all clones. Of the missing ones, under half trace to an unresolved V gene in checked studies; the others have no known cause. Counted in this sample were some 260,000 clones; around 90% of them appeared once. Over 1.2% of the sample comes from the top ten. The sequenced sample was peripheral blood. The receptors come from an elderly man with acute or convalescent COVID-19.

The gene calls are TRBV28 and TRBJ1-5; TRBD1 might be the D (5 bases). The CDR3 is 14 amino acids. The germline V gene encodes CDR1 MDHEN and CDR2 SYDVKM. V gave up 7 bases and J gave up 2 bases, with 12 bases separating them. CDR3 in amino acids: CASIAGNGNQPQHF. The CDR3 DNA sequence: TGTGCCAGCATCGCAGGGAACGGCAATCAGCCCCAGCATTTT.

The genes are TRBV19 and TRBJ2-7, with TRBD2 identical over 7 bases. The J segment lost 0 bases and the V segment lost 6 bases, leaving 5 bases of the junction unmatched. The CDR3 extends over 14 amino acids. The germline V gene encodes CDR1 LNHDA and CDR2 SQIVND (reference sequence). CDR3 in amino acids: CASSASGSSYEQYF. The CDR3 region has the DNA TGTGCCAGTAGCGCTAGCGGATCCTCCTACGAGCAGTACTTC. The full variable domain, completed using reference TRBV19 and TRBJ2-7, is DGGITQSPKYLFRKEGQNVTLSCEQNLNHDAMYWYRQDPGQGLRLIYYSQIVNDFQKGDIAEGYSVSREKKESFPLTVTSAQKNPTAFYLCASSASGSSYEQYFGPGTRLTVT.

This chain uses TRBV11-2 with TRBJ1-1; 9 bases match TRBD1. V lost 4 bases to trimming and J lost 5 bases; unmatched junction nucleotides: 5. Germline CDR1 SGHAT, CDR2 FQNNGV. The CDR3 runs to 14 residues. The CDR3 nucleotides are TGTGCCAGCAGCTCAAACAGGGGGCGAACTGAAGCTTTCTTT. Protein: CASSSNRGRTEAFF. Full variable domain (remainder filled in from reference TRBV11-2 and TRBJ1-1): EAGVAQSPRYKIIEKRQSVAFWCNPISGHATLYWYQQILGQGPKLLIQFQNNGVVDDSQLPKDRFSAERLKGVDSTLKIQPAKLEDSAVYLCASSSNRGRTEAFFGQGTRLTVV.

The chain has TRBV7-2 and TRBJ1-5; weak D call: TRBD1 (6 bases). Germline lookup yields CDR1 SGHTA and CDR2 FQGNSA. CDR3 length: 15 amino acids. V was clipped by 1 base and J by 7 bases, with 14 bases between them. In nucleotides, the CDR3 is TGTGCCAGCAGCTTAGGGGGGCAGGGTTGGCAGCCCCAGCATTTT. Residues: CASSLGGQGWQPQHF.

The chain joins TRBV28 to TRBJ1-5; TRBD1 matches at 7 bases. Trimming took 6 bases from V and 6 from J; bases not matched to a gene: 11. The CDR3 consists of 15 residues. CDR1 is MDHEN and CDR2 is SYDVKM in the germline V gene. The CDR3 sequence: CASRRNQGDSQPQHF. The CDR3 DNA reads TGTGCCAGCAGACGAAATCAGGGGGATAGTCAGCCCCAGCATTTT.

This clone showed up just once. The V call is TRBV9, the J call TRBJ1-2; 7 bases fit TRBD1. J was trimmed by 3 bases and V by 4 bases; bases with no gene match: 6. This CDR3 contains 14 residues. Germline V gene lookup returns CDR1 SGDLS and CDR2 YYNGEE. CDR3 protein: CASSPGTADYGYTF. CDR3 coding DNA: TGTGCCAGCAGCCCGGGGACAGCGGACTATGGCTACACCTTC.

The chain employs TRBV5-4 and TRBJ2-5; D possibly corresponds to TRBD2 (5 bases). CDR3 length: 14 amino acids. From germline, CDR1 is SGHNT and CDR2 YYREEE (reference sequence). V was clipped by 1 base and J by 4 bases, with 11 bases between them. The CDR3 sequence is CASSLPGIGETQYF. DNA of the CDR3: TGTGCCAGCAGCTTGCCGGGAATAGGAGAGACCCAGTACTTC.

V and J are TRBV24-1 and TRBJ1-2; D ambiguous. Germline V CDR1 and CDR2: KGHDR, SFDVKD. The CDR3 loop spans 13 amino acids. V shed 5 bases and J shed 11 bases, with 17 bases lying between them. DNA of the CDR3: TGTGCCACCAGTGCTCAGGCCTCTAAAAGATACACCTTC. Its protein product is CATSAQASKRYTF.

The rearrangement joins TRBV29-1 to TRBJ2-2; no clear D gene. Deletions cut 4 bases from V and 1 base from J, with 10 bases between. The germline gives CDR1 SQVTM, CDR2 ANQGSEA. The CDR3 contains 14 residues. The CDR3 DNA follows: TGCAGCGTTGCTAACAGAGTGAACACCGGGGAGCTGTTTTTT. Translation: CSVANRVNTGELFF.

V gene TRBV7-2 combines with J gene TRBJ2-7; TRBD1 matches at 10 bases. Germline V gene data show CDR1 as SGHTA and CDR2 as FQGNSA. CDR3 length: 18 amino acids. The ends lost 5 bases at V and 2 bases at J; junction bases unmatched: 15. The CDR3 protein is CASSMAFRTGTGAYEQYF. CDR3 nucleotide sequence: TGTGCCAGCAGCATGGCTTTTCGAACCGGGACAGGGGCCTACGAGCAGTACTTC.

This clone was detected only a few times. The chain is built from TRBV7-9 and TRBJ1-4, with D possibly being TRBD1 (6 bases). Germline assignment: CDR1 SEHNR and CDR2 FQNEAQ (reference sequence). There are 16 residues in the CDR3. V was shortened by 2 bases and J by 5 bases, with 15 bases between the two germline ends. CDR3 coding DNA: TGTGCCAGCAGCTTATATACAGGGCCCCCCAATGAAAAACTGTTTTTT. Translation gives CASSLYTGPPNEKLFF.

The gene calls are TRBV7-2 and TRBJ1-1; D possibly corresponds to TRBD1 (6 bases). Germline V gene sequence: CDR1 SGHTA, CDR2 FQGNSA. The V end was cut by 2 bases, the J end by 4 bases, with 14 bases between. The CDR3 covers 15 residues. The CDR3 spells CASSLSNQGTTEAFF. Here the CDR3 DNA reads TGTGCCAGCAGCTTATCAAATCAGGGGACCACTGAAGCTTTCTTT.

V and J are TRBV28 and TRBJ1-6, with 12 bases that match TRBD1. The trim removed 6 bases at V and 8 bases at J, leaving 8 bases unmatched. This CDR3 region has 16 residues. Germline-derived CDR1 and CDR2 are MDHEN and SYDVKM. The CDR3 DNA follows: TGTGCCAGCAGACTGGGACAGGGGGCAAGGGATTCACCCCTCCACTTT. Protein product: CASRLGQGARDSPLHF.

The J gene is TRBJ2-2, the V gene TRBV2; D unresolved. Germline loops: CDR1 SNHLY, CDR2 FYNNEI. The V and J ends lost 4 bases and 0 bases respectively, with 9 bases between them. This CDR3 region has 15 residues. The chain's CDR3 is CASSVRLPNTGELFF. CDR3 in DNA: TGTGCCAGCAGTGTGCGCCTTCCGAACACCGGGGAGCTGTTTTTT. Together with reference TRBV2 and TRBJ2-2, the CDR3 gives the full variable domain: EPEVTQTPSHQVTQMGQEVILRCVPISNHLYFYWYRQILGQKVEFLVSFYNNEISEKSEIFDDQFSVERPDGSNFTLKIRSTKLEDSAMYFCASSVRLPNTGELFFGEGSRLTVL.

The chain links TRBV19 to TRBJ2-1; 10 nucleotides line up with TRBD2. Losses at the gene ends were 5 bases for V and 4 bases for J; bases not matched to a gene: 11. The V gene's germline CDR1 is LNHDA and CDR2 SQIVND (reference sequence). This CDR3 is 17 amino acids long. Written as DNA, the CDR3 is TGTGCCAGTAGTCCCCCTACCGGGACTAGCGCGTACAATGAGCAGTTCTTC. Translating gives CASSPPTGTSAYNEQFF.

This clone was counted a few times. A read error may account for a junction end that differs from germline. The chain employs TRBV7-2 and TRBJ2-7; 11 bases map to TRBD2. The CDR3 totals 11 residues. CDR1 is SGHTA, CDR2 FQGNSA, per germline. CDR3 residues: CASSSTSGTTF. CDR3 coding DNA: TGTGCCAGCAGCTCGACTAGCGGGACGACCTTC.

The rearrangement uses TRBV9 and TRBJ2-3; D call uncertain. V lost 4 bases and J 2 bases, leaving 8 bases between the germline ends. Germline CDR1 is SGDLS and CDR2 is YYNGEE. This CDR3 contains 13 residues. The CDR3 loop reads CASSSHITDTQYF. CDR3 nucleotide sequence: TGTGCCAGCAGCTCCCACATCACAGATACGCAGTATTTT.

V is TRBV12-3 or TRBV12-4 and J is TRBJ2-5; the D gene is possibly TRBD1 (5 bases). This CDR3 comprises 12 residues. With 4 bases removed from V and 4 bases from J, the gap between germline ends came to 7 bases. The CDR3 protein is CASSSGIETQYF. The CDR3, as DNA: TGTGCCAGCAGTTCAGGGATAGAGACCCAGTACTTC.

The chain has TRBV20-1 and TRBJ2-7, with TRBD2 matching over 10 bases. CDR1 and CDR2 (germline): DFQATT, SNEGSKA (reference sequence). The CDR3 loop spans 14 amino acids. V shed 3 bases, J shed 4 bases, and the junction held 6 bases outside the gene matches. CDR3 sequence: CSASGPSGSYEQYF. CDR3 in DNA: TGCAGTGCTAGTGGTCCTAGCGGGAGTTACGAGCAGTACTTC.

This chain uses TRBV2 with TRBJ2-3, with 10 bases fitting TRBD1. V lost 6 bases to trimming and J lost 4 bases; unmatched junction nucleotides: 4. The germline gives CDR1 SNHLY, CDR2 FYNNEI. The CDR3 is made up of 14 amino acids. This chain's CDR3 is CASSPDRGPDTQYF. DNA of the CDR3: TGTGCCAGCAGCCCTGACAGGGGGCCAGATACGCAGTATTTT.